These 17 T cell receptor beta chains were all obtained from the same sample, sequenced in a study of blood T cell repertoires in COVID-19. Sequenced by immunoSEQ multiplex PCR; TCRdb stores in-frame clones only, minus some. The data hold 30,000 or so clones, with around 80% observed a single time. The sample taken for sequencing was peripheral blood. These receptors all come from an elderly man with active or convalescent COVID-19.

V gene TRBV6-5 combines with J gene TRBJ1-3; 10 bases agree with TRBD1. The CDR3 loop spans 16 amino acids. After removal of 2 bases from V and 6 bases from J, the junction contained 7 bases not matched to a gene. Germline lookup yields CDR1 MNHEY and CDR2 SVGAGI. CDR3 nucleotides: TGTGCCAGCAGTTACGGAATGGGACAGGGGCTAAACACCATATATTTT. Its translation is CASSYGMGQGLNTIYF.

This chain connects TRBV11-3 to TRBJ2-2; 14 nucleotides align to TRBD2. The V gene's germline CDR1 is SGHNT and CDR2 YENEEA. The ends lost 5 bases at V and 6 bases at J; junction bases unmatched: 11. The CDR3 totals 18 residues. CDR3 residues: CASSPSRGGLAGAGELFF. The CDR3 nucleotides read TGTGCCAGCAGCCCCTCCCGGGGGGGACTAGCGGGAGCCGGGGAGCTGTTTTTT.

V and J are TRBV11-3 and TRBJ1-1; possible D gene TRBD1, 5 bases. CDR1 is SGHNT and CDR2 is YENEEA in the germline V gene. Trimming cost V 5 bases and J 4 bases, with 14 bases left between them. This CDR3 region has 14 residues. CDR3 DNA sequence: TGTGCCAGCAGCCTGGGTAGGGGTTCCACTGAAGCTTTCTTT. Protein product: CASSLGRGSTEAFF.

This chain connects TRBV9 to TRBJ2-3; D is ambiguous. This CDR3 is 16 amino acids long. CDR1 is SGDLS and CDR2 is YYNGEE in the germline V gene. The V gene lost 3 bases and the J gene lost 0 bases, with 14 bases spanning the gap. CDR3 nucleotide sequence: TGTGCCAGCAGCGGATCAATAATAACTAGCACAGATACGCAGTATTTT. This sequence encodes CASSGSIITSTDTQYF.

This clone came up once. V and J are TRBV7-9 and TRBJ2-6; D may be TRBD1 (5 bases). The CDR3 covers 15 residues. The germline V and J ends were trimmed by 5 bases and 4 bases, with 12 bases remaining between them. CDR1 and CDR2 (germline): SEHNR, FQNEAQ (reference sequence). The CDR3 coding sequence is TGTGCCAGCAGCAAGGGGCTAGGCGGGGCCAACGTCCTGACTTTC. Its protein is CASSKGLGGANVLTF. Variable domain in full (rest from reference TRBV7-9 and TRBJ2-6): DTGVSQNPRHKITKRGQNVTFRCDPISEHNRLYWYRQTLGQGPEFLTYFQNEAQLEKSRLLSDRFSAERPKGSFSTLEIQRTEQGDSAMYLCASSKGLGGANVLTFGAGSRLTVL.

The chain links TRBV19 to TRBJ1-1; 9 bases are a match to TRBD1. This CDR3 comprises 13 residues. The V and J ends lost 3 bases and 13 bases, in that order; junction bases with no gene match: 9. Germline CDR1 is LNHDA and CDR2 is SQIVND (reference sequence). In DNA, the CDR3 is TGTGCCAGTAGTATTCCAGGGACAGGGTCGTGTTTCTTT. Translated: CASSIPGTGSCFF. The full variable domain, completed using reference TRBV19 and TRBJ1-1, is DGGITQSPKYLFRKEGQNVTLSCEQNLNHDAMYWYRQDPGQGLRLIYYSQIVNDFQKGDIAEGYSVSREKKESFPLTVTSAQKNPTAFYLCASSIPGTGSCFFGQGTRLTVV.

The rearrangement uses TRBV9 and TRBJ2-1, with unresolved D. CDR3 length: 13 residues. Germline loops: CDR1 SGDLS, CDR2 YYNGEE. The ends were cut back, 0 bases at V and 6 bases at J, with 7 bases in the middle. Here the CDR3 reads CASSVASGNEQFF. DNA of the CDR3: TGTGCCAGCAGCGTAGCCTCAGGCAATGAGCAGTTCTTC.

This clone was found a few times. This chain uses TRBV3-1 (or the pseudogene TRBV3-2) with TRBJ1-5; D remains ambiguous. CDR3 length equals 12 residues. The V gene's germline CDR1 is LGHDT and CDR2 YNNKEL (reference sequence). Trimming pared 2 bases from V and 10 bases from J, leaving 9 bases between. This chain's CDR3 is CASSQRRGPQHF. Written as DNA, the CDR3 is TGTGCCAGCAGCCAACGACGGGGACCCCAGCATTTT.

The chain uses TRBV5-1 and TRBJ2-5, with 11 positions matching TRBD2. This CDR3 is built from 15 residues. The trim removed 4 bases at V and 4 bases at J, leaving 6 bases unmatched. Germline assignment: CDR1 SGHRS and CDR2 YFSETQ. Here the CDR3 DNA reads TGCGCCAGCAGCCCTGCTAGCGGGAGGTTAGAGACCCAGTACTTC. It codes for CASSPASGRLETQYF.

V gene TRBV5-4 combines with J gene TRBJ1-4; weak D call: TRBD1 (6 bases). Trimming stripped 0 bases from V and 5 bases from J, with 14 bases between. Germline V lookup: CDR1 SGHNT, CDR2 YYREEE (reference sequence). This CDR3 comprises 16 residues. CDR3 sequence (DNA): TGTGCCAGCAGCTTGGGTGAGGTTACAGGGAATGAAAAACTGTTTTTT. Amino acid sequence: CASSLGEVTGNEKLFF.

V is TRBV5-1 and J is TRBJ1-4, with a weak D call TRBD1 (6 bases). Germline values: CDR1 SGHRS, CDR2 YFSETQ. CDR3 length equals 15 residues. Trimming stripped 0 bases from V and 6 bases from J, with 12 bases between. CDR3 nucleotides: TGCGCCAGCAGCTTGGTGGGGGCAGGTGATGAAAAACTGTTTTTT. Residues: CASSLVGAGDEKLFF.

The chain is built from TRBV6-1 and TRBJ1-1; D might be TRBD1 (6 bases). V lost 2 bases and J lost 6, with 13 bases in between. The CDR3 spans 14 residues. Germline-derived CDR1 and CDR2 are MNHNS and SASEGT. The CDR3 region has the DNA TGTGCCAGCAGTGAAACCGGGACACGGGCTGAAGCTTTCTTT. Amino acid sequence: CASSETGTRAEAFF.

The J gene is TRBJ2-7, the V gene TRBV20-1, with a possible D match to TRBD2 (5 bases). V was pared by 5 bases and J by 4 bases, with 9 bases between. Germline CDR1 reads DFQATT; CDR2 reads SNEGSKA (reference sequence). The CDR3 consists of 11 residues. The CDR3 DNA reads as TGCAGTGCTGTACTAGTATACGAGCAGTACTTC. Translating gives CSAVLVYEQYF.

This sequence joins TRBV5-4 and TRBJ2-1; 8 bases agree with TRBD1. There are 16 residues in the CDR3. Trimming cost V 4 bases and J 3 bases; bases outside gene matches: 9. Germline V gene sequence: CDR1 SGHNT, CDR2 YYREEE (reference sequence). The CDR3 sequence is CASSRAGQGGYNEQFF. CDR3 bases: TGTGCCAGCAGCCGAGCTGGACAGGGAGGCTACAATGAGCAGTTCTTC.

This chain uses TRBV30 with TRBJ1-3, with D uncertain. This CDR3 has 14 amino acids. Germline V gene lookup returns CDR1 GTSNPN and CDR2 SVGIG (reference sequence). V was pared by 3 bases and J by 3 bases, with 12 bases between. The CDR3 coding sequence is TGTGCCTGGAGCCTAACCGGGATTGGAAACACCATATATTTT. Translated, it gives CAWSLTGIGNTIYF.

The J gene is TRBJ2-5, the V gene TRBV7-2, with 8 bases that match TRBD2. This CDR3 has 15 amino acids. The trim removed 1 base at V and 4 bases at J, leaving 5 bases unmatched. The germline CDR1 and CDR2 sequences are SGHTA and FQGNSA. In DNA form, the CDR3 reads TGTGCCAGCAGCTTAGGGGGCGGGAGGATAGAGACCCAGTACTTC. This codes for CASSLGGGRIETQYF.

The chain carries TRBV24-1 and TRBJ2-5; TRBD1 is a possible D gene (5 bases). The length of the CDR3 is 13 residues. Germline values: CDR1 KGHDR, CDR2 SFDVKD. V was shortened by 5 bases and J by 3 bases, with 9 bases between the two germline ends. CDR3 region: CATSGLGEETQYF. In nucleotides, the CDR3 is TGTGCCACCAGTGGCTTAGGGGAAGAGACCCAGTACTTC.